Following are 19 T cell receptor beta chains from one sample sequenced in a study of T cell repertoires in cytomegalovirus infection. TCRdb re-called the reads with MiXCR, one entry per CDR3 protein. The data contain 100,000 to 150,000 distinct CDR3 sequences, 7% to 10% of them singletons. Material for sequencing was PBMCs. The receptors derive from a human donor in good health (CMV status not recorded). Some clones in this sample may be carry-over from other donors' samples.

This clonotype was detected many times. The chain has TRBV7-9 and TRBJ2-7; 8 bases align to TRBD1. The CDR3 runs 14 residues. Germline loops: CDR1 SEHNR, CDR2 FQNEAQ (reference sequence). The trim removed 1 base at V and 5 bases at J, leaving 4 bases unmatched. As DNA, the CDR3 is TGTGCCAGCAGCTTAGGACAGGGGATCAACGAGCAGTACTTC. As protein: CASSLGQGINEQYF.

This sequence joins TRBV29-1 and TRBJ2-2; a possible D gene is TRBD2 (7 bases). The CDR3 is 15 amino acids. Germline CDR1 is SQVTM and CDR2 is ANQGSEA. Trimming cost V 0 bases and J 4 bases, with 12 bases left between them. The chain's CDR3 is CSVEERGGGTGELFF. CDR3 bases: TGCAGCGTTGAAGAGAGGGGGGGGGGCACCGGGGAGCTGTTTTTT.

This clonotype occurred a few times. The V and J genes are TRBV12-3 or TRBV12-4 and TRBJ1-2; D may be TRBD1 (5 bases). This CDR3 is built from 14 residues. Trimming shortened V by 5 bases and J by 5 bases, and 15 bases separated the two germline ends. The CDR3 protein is CASSAEWRTYGYTF. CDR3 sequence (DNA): TGTGCCAGCAGTGCCGAGTGGAGGACATATGGCTACACCTTC.

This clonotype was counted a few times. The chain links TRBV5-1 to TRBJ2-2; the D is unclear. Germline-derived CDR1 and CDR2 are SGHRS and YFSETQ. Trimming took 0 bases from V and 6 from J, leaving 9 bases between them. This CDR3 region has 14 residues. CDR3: CASSLEGNAGELFF. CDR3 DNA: TGCGCCAGCAGCTTGGAGGGTAACGCCGGGGAGCTGTTTTTT.

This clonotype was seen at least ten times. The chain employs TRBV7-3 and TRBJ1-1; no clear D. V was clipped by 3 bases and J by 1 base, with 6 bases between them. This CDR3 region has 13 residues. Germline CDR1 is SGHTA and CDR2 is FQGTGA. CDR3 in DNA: TGTGCCAGCAGCTTCGGGAAGAACACTGAAGCTTTCTTT. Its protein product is CASSFGKNTEAFF.

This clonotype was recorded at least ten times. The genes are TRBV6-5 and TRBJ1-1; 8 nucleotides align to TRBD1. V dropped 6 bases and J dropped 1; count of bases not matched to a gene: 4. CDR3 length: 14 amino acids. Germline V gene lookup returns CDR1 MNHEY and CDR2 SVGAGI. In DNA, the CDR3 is TGTGCCAGCAGACTCGACAGGGGGAACACTGAAGCTTTCTTT. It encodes CASRLDRGNTEAFF.

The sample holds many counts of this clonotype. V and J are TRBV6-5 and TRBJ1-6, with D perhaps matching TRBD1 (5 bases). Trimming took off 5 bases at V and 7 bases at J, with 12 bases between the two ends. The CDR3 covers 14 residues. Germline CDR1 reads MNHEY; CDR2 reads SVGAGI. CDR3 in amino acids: CASSRTSGNSPLHF. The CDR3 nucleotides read TGTGCCAGCAGTCGGACATCGGGGAATTCACCCCTCCACTTT.

The CDR3 sequence: CASSASPGPVGEQYF. The CDR3 DNA sequence: TGTGCCAGCTCAGCCTCTCCGGGCCCTGTCGGCGAGCAGTACTTC. This rearrangement joins TRBV18 to TRBJ2-7; D gene uncertain. CDR1 KGHSH and CDR2 LQKENI come from the germline V gene. The V gene lost 5 bases and the J gene lost 6 bases, with 20 bases spanning the gap. The CDR3 spans 15 residues.

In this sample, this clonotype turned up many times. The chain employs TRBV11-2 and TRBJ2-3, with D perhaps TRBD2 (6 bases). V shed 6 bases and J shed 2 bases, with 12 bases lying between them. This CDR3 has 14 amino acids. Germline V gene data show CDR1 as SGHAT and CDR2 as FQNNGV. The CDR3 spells CASSWAGYTDTQYF. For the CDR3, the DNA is TGTGCCAGCAGTTGGGCGGGGTACACAGATACGCAGTATTTT.

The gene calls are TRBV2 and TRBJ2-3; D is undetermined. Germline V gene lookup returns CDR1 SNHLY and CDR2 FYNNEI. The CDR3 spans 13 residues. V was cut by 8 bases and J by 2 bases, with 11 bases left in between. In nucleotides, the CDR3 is TGTGCCAGCGAGGTCAGGACCACAGATACGCAGTATTTT. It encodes CASEVRTTDTQYF.

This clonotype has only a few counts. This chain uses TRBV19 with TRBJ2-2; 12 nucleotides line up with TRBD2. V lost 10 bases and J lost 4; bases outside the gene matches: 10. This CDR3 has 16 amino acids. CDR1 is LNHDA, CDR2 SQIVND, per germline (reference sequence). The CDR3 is CATGKSSGGATGELFF. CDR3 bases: TGTGCCACCGGGAAATCTAGCGGGGGGGCCACCGGGGAGCTGTTTTTT. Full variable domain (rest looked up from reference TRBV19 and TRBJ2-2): DGGITQSPKYLFRKEGQNVTLSCEQNLNHDAMYWYRQDPGQGLRLIYYSQIVNDFQKGDIAEGYSVSREKKESFPLTVTSAQKNPTAFYLCATGKSSGGATGELFFGEGSRLTVL.

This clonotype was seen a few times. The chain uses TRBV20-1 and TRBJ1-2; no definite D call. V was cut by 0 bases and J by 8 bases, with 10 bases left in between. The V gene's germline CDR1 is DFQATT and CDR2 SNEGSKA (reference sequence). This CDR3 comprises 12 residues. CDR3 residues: CSARDRARGYTF. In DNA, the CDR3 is TGCAGTGCTAGAGATCGGGCGCGGGGCTACACCTTC.

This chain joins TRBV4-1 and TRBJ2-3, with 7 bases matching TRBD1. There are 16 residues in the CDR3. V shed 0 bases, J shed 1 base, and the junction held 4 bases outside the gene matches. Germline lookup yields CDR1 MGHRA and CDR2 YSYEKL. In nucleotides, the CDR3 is TGCGCCAGCAGCCAAGAAGGGGGCAAAGGCACAGATACGCAGTATTTT. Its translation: CASSQEGGKGTDTQYF.

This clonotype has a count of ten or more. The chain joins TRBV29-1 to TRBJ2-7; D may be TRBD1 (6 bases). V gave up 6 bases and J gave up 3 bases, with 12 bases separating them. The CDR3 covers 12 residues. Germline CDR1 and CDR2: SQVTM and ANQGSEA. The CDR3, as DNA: TGCAGCGTCAGACAGGACCACTACGAGCAGTACTTC. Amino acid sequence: CSVRQDHYEQYF.

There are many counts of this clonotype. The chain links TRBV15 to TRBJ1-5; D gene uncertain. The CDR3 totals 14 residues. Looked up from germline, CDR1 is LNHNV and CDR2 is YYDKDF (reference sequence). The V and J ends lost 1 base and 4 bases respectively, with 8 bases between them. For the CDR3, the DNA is TGTGCCACCAGCAGAGTGGCAGATAATCAGCCCCAGCATTTT. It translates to CATSRVADNQPQHF.

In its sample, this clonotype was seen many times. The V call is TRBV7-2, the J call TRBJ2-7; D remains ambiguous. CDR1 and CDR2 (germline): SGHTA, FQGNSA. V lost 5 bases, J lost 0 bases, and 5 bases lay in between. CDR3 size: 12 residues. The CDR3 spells CASSATSYEQYF. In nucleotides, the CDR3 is TGTGCCAGCAGCGCTACCTCCTACGAGCAGTACTTC.

In DNA, the CDR3 is TGCAGCGTTGAAGATCTGGGGGGCCTCACAGATACGCAGTATTTT. Translation: CSVEDLGGLTDTQYF. This chain joins TRBV29-1 and TRBJ2-3; D may be TRBD1 or TRBD2 (6 bases each). CDR1 and CDR2 (germline): SQVTM, ANQGSEA. The length of the CDR3 is 15 residues. Trimming took off 0 bases at V and 2 bases at J, with 12 bases between the two ends.

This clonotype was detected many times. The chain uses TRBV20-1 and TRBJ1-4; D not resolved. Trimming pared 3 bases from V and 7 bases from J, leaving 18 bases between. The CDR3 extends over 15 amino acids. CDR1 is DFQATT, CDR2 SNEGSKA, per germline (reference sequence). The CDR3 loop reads CSASVPGTIREKLFF. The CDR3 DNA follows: TGCAGTGCTAGCGTCCCGGGCACAATCCGTGAAAAACTGTTTTTT.

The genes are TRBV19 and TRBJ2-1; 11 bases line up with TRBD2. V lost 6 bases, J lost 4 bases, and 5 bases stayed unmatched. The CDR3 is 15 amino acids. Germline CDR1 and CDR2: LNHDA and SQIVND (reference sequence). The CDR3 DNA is TGTGCCAGTAGCCCTAGCGGGGGGCAATACAATGAGCAGTTCTTC. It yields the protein CASSPSGGQYNEQFF.